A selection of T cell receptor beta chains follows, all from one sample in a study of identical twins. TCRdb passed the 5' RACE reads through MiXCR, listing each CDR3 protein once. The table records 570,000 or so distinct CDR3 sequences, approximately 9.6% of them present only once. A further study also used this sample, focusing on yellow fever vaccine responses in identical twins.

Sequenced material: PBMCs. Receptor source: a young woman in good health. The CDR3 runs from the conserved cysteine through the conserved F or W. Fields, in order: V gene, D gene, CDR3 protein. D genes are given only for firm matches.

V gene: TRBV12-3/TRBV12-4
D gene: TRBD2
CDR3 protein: CASSLSVTSGYSEQFF

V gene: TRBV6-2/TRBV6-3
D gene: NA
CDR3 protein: CASKGLSYNEQFF

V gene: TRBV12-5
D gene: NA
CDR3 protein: CASGFGTTYGYTF

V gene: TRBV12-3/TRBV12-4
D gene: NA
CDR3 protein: CASTPGQEANEQFF

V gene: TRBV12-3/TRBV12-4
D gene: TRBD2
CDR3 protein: CASSPLAGGVETQYF

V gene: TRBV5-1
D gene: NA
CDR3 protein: CASRSGRRMNTEAFF

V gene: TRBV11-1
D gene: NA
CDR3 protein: CASSRGQGGELFF

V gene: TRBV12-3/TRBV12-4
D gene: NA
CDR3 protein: CASSFGKGAFF

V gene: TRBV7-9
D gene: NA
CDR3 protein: CASSLGRESFYEQYF

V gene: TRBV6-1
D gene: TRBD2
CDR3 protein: CASTILAGDTGELFF